The T cell receptor (beta chain) described here comes from a study of cytomegalovirus exposure and HLA in healthy donors. General study findings and limits: Researchers reported in a later analysis that a missense DCLRE1C variant was tied to TCR beta V- and J-gene trimming.

V lost 4 bases to trimming and J lost 2 bases, with 11 bases between them. Germline V gene lookup returns CDR1 SGDLS and CDR2 YYNGEE. The CDR3 loop spans 14 amino acids. The PCR ran on 60 Vbeta and 13 Jbeta primers. The data were produced by immunoSEQ multiplex PCR, yet TCRdb's version contains in-frame clones alone and is incomplete. The table includes around 190,000 clones, 78% detected once. Concerning this clone: Its antigen is still unknown.

The clonotype originates from a woman in her 30s in good health and CMV-seropositive. The specimen was PBMCs. The chain has TRBV9 and TRBJ2-3, with a possible D match to TRBD2 (5 bases). The CDR3 coding sequence is TGTGCCAGCAGCATGGACTTCTACACAGATACGCAGTATTTT. Encoded protein: CASSMDFYTDTQYF.